The rows below give T cell receptor beta chains drawn from one sample of a study of cytomegalovirus exposure and HLA in healthy donors. Sequenced by immunoSEQ multiplex PCR; TCRdb stores in-frame clones only, minus some. The sample has roughly 150,000 clones, approximately 80% seen once. The sequencing input was PBMCs. Every receptor here comes from a male donor in good health and CMV-seronegative. CDR3s include the opening cysteine and the closing phenylalanine or tryptophan. The D gene is left open where the match is weak. Expanded clones are given a class, and other clones once, few, many or no size at all.

v_gene	d_gene	abundance	j_gene	CDR3nt	CDR3aa
TRBV7-6	TRBD2	once	TRBJ2-1	TGTGCCAGCAGCTTAGCGGGAGGCGGGAGTGGCAATGAGCAGTTCTTC	CASSLAGGGSGNEQFF
TRBV7-9	TRBD1	-	TRBJ2-3	TGTGCCAGCAGAAATTTCCGGGACAGGAGCACAGATACGCAGTATTTT	CASRNFRDRSTDTQYF
TRBV10-3	TRBD1	-	TRBJ2-2	TGTGCCATCAGCCCCCGGGACAGGGGTAACACCGGGGAGCTGTTTTTT	CAISPRDRGNTGELFF
TRBV5-4	TRBD2	-	TRBJ2-3	TGTGCCAGCAGCCAAGGACTAGCGGGGGCCCTGACGGCGCAGTATTTT	CASSQGLAGALTAQYF
TRBV28	-	few	TRBJ2-7	TGTGCCAGCAGTTTTTGGGGGGACTCCTACGAGCAGTACTTC	CASSFWGDSYEQYF
TRBV7-2	-	-	TRBJ2-1	TGTGCCAGCAGCTTAGCGACAGACTACAATGAGCAGTTCTTC	CASSLATDYNEQFF
TRBV7-9	TRBD2	-	TRBJ2-5	TGTGCCAGCAGCACTAGCGGGGGGGCCGTGGAGACCCAGTACTTC	CASSTSGGAVETQYF
TRBV2	TRBD1	-	TRBJ1-2	TGTGCCAGCAGTCGGGACAGGGGGGAAGGCTACACCTTC	CASSRDRGEGYTF
TRBV5-4	TRBD2	few	TRBJ2-7	TGTGCCAGCAGCTCTGGGGGGGGGTGGTCCGAGCAGTACTTC	CASSSGGGWSEQYF
TRBV2	-	once	TRBJ2-7	TGTGCCAGCAGTTTGACAGGTACGGGCGAGCAGTACTTC	CASSLTGTGEQYF
TRBV5-1	TRBD1	-	TRBJ1-3	TGCGCCAGCAGCTTGAGCCTACCGGGACAGGGCCTATTCTCTGGAAACACCATATATTTT	CASSLSLPGQGLFSGNTIYF
TRBV10-3	-	-	TRBJ2-5	TGTGCCATCAGTGTGGGGCCCCAAGAGACCCAGTACTTC	CAISVGPQETQYF
TRBV7-9	-	few	TRBJ2-7	TGTGCCAGCAGCCCGGACAGGACTACCTACGAGCAGTACTTC	CASSPDRTTYEQYF
TRBV2	-	-	TRBJ2-3	TGTGCCAGCAGTGAATGGACTTCTAGCACAGATACGCAGTATTTT	CASSEWTSSTDTQYF
TRBV7-3	-	-	TRBJ2-2	TGTGCCAGCAGTATGGGGGGGCAGGGGGCAACCGGGGAGCTGTTTTTT	CASSMGGQGATGELFF
TRBV5-1	TRBD2	-	TRBJ2-3	TGCGCCAGCAGCTTGAATGTTCTAGCGGGGAGCACAGATACGCAGTATTTT	CASSLNVLAGSTDTQYF
TRBV18	TRBD1	-	TRBJ1-2	TGTGCCAGCTCACCACCGCAGGGGGGAGGCTACACCTTC	CASSPPQGGGYTF
TRBV4-1	TRBD1	few	TRBJ2-5	TGCGCCAGCAGCCACCGAGCAGGGACAGGGAGCTCGGAGACCCAGTACTTC	CASSHRAGTGSSETQYF
TRBV7-8	TRBD2	-	TRBJ2-7	TGTGCCAGCAGCTTTTCAGCGGGGGAGCAGTACTTC	CASSFSAGEQYF
TRBV6-5	-	-	TRBJ2-7	TGTGCCAGCAGTCCGGGTCGGCGGTACTCCTACGAGCAGTACTTC	CASSPGRRYSYEQYF
TRBV6-1	-	-	TRBJ1-1	TGTGCCAGCAGTCGGGCGCAATTAAGGGGCACTGAAGCTTTCTTT	CASSRAQLRGTEAFF
TRBV19	TRBD1	-	TRBJ2-7	TGTGCCAGTAGTGTCTCTCGGGACAGGGGGTCCGAGCAGTACTTC	CASSVSRDRGSEQYF
TRBV15	-	once	TRBJ1-1	TGTGCCACCAGCAGAGCTCGGGGCACTGAAGCTTTCTTT	CATSRARGTEAFF
TRBV30	TRBD2	few	TRBJ2-7	TGTGCCGGGAGGGGACGGGCGGGAGTACGGGTCCACGAGCAGTACTTC	CAGRGRAGVRVHEQYF
TRBV6-4	TRBD1	-	TRBJ2-4	TGTGCCAGCAGTGACCGACAGGGGGCAAACATTCAGTACTTC	CASSDRQGANIQYF
TRBV4-3	TRBD1	-	TRBJ2-1	TGCGCCAGCAGCCGCCTTCTCCGGGACAGGGTCGCGGATGAGCAGTTCTTC	CASSRLLRDRVADEQFF
TRBV5-8	-	-	TRBJ2-5	TGTGCCAGCAGCTTGTTCAACCCGGAGGAGACCCAGTACTTC	CASSLFNPEETQYF
TRBV5-8	-	-	TRBJ1-6	TGTGCCAGCGGGACTTCTAGCTCCTATAATTCACCCCTCCACTTT	CASGTSSSYNSPLHF